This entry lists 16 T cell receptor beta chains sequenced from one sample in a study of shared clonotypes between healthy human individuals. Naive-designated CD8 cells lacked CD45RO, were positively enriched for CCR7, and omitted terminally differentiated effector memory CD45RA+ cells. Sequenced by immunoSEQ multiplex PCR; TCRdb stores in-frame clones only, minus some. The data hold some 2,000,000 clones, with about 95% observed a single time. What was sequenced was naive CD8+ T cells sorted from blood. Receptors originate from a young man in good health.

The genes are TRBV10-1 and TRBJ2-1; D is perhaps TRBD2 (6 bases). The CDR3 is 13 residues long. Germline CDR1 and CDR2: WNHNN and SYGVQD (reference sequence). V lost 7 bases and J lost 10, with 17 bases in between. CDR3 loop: CASTSTRSREQFF. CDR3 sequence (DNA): TGCGCCAGCACTTCGACTAGGTCAAGGGAGCAGTTCTTC.

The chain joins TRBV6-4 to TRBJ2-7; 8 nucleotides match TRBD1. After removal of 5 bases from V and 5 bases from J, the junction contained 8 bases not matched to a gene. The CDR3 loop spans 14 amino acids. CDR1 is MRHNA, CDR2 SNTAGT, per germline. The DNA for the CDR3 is TGTGCCAGCAGTAAAGCAGGGGGCACGGACGAGCAGTACTTC. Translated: CASSKAGGTDEQYF.

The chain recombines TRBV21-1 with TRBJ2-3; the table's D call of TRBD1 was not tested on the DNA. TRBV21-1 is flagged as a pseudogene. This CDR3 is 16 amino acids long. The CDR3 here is CASSKRADRGTDTQYF. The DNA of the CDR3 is TGTGCCAGCAGCAAACGTGCGGACAGGGGAACGGATACGCAGTATTTT.

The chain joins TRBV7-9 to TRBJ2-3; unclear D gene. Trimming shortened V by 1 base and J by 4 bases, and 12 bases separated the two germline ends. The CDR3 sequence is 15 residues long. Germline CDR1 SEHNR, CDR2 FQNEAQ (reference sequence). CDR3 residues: CASSLEQPLADTQYF. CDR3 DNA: TGTGCCAGCAGCTTAGAGCAGCCCTTGGCAGATACGCAGTATTTT. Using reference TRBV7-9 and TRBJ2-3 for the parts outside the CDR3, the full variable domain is DTGVSQNPRHKITKRGQNVTFRCDPISEHNRLYWYRQTLGQGPEFLTYFQNEAQLEKSRLLSDRFSAERPKGSFSTLEIQRTEQGDSAMYLCASSLEQPLADTQYFGPGTRLTVL.

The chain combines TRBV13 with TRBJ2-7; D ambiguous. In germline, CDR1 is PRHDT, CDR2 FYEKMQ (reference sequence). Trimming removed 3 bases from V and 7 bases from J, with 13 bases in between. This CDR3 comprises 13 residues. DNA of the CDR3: TGTGCCAGCAGCTTCCCCCTGACGGAAGAGCAGTACTTC. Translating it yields CASSFPLTEEQYF.

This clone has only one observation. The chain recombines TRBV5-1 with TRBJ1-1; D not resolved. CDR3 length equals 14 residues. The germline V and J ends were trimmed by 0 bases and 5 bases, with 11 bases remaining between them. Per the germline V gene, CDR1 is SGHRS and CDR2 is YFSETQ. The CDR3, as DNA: TGCGCCAGCAGCTTGGTGGGGTCGGGGACTGAAGCTTTCTTT. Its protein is CASSLVGSGTEAFF.

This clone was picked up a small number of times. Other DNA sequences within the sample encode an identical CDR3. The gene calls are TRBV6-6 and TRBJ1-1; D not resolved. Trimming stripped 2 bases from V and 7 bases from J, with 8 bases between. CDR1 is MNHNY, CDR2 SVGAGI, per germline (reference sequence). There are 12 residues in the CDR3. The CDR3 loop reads CASSYGAGEAFF. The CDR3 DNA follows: TGTGCCAGCAGTTACGGTGCGGGTGAAGCTTTCTTT.

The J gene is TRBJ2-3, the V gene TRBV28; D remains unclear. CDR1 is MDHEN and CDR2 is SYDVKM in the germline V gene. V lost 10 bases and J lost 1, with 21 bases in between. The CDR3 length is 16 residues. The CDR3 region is CATLSPSDSRTDTQYF. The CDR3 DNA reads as TGTGCCACCCTTTCTCCCTCTGATTCACGCACAGATACGCAGTATTTT.

Written as DNA, the CDR3 is TGTGCCAGCAGCTCCGCGGAGGGGTTGGTCTACGAGCAGTACTTC. Its translation: CASSSAEGLVYEQYF. This chain links TRBV7-9 with TRBJ2-7, with D possibly being TRBD2 (6 bases). Trimming stripped 4 bases from V and 3 bases from J, with 16 bases between. This CDR3 has 15 amino acids. Germline-derived CDR1 and CDR2 are SEHNR and FQNEAQ (reference sequence).

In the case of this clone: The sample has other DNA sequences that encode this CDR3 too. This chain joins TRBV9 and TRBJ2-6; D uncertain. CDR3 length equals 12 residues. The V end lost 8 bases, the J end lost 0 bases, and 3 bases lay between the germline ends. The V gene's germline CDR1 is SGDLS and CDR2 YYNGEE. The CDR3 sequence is CASSSGANVLTF. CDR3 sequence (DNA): TGTGCCAGTTCCTCTGGGGCCAACGTCCTGACTTTC.

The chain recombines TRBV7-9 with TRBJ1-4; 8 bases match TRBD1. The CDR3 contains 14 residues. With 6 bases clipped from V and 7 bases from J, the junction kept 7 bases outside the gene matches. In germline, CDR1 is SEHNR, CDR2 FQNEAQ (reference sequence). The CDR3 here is CASSWDRSGEKLFF. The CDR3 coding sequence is TGTGCCAGCAGTTGGGACAGGAGTGGTGAAAAACTGTTTTTT.

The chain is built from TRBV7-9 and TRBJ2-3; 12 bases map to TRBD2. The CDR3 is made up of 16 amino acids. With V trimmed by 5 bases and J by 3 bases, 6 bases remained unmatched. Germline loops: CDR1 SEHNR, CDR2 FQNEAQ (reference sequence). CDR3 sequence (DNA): TGTGCCAGCAGCCCTACGGGACTAGCGGGTACAGATACGCAGTATTTT. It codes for CASSPTGLAGTDTQYF.

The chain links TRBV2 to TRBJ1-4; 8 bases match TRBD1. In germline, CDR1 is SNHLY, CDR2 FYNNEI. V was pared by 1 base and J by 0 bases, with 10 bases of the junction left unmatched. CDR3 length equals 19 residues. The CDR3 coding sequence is TGTGCCAGCAGTGAAGTAGACGACAGGGGAGGCCCAACTAATGAAAAACTGTTTTTT. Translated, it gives CASSEVDDRGGPTNEKLFF. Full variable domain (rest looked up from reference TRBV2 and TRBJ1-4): EPEVTQTPSHQVTQMGQEVILRCVPISNHLYFYWYRQILGQKVEFLVSFYNNEISEKSEIFDDQFSVERPDGSNFTLKIRSTKLEDSAMYFCASSEVDDRGGPTNEKLFFGSGTQLSVL.

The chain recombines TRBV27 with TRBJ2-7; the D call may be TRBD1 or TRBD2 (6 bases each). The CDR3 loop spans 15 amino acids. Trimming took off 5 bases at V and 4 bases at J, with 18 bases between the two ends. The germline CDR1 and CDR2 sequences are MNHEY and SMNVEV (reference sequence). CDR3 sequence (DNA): TGTGCCAGCAGTCTTGTGATGGGGGGCGTTTACGAGCAGTACTTC. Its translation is CASSLVMGGVYEQYF.

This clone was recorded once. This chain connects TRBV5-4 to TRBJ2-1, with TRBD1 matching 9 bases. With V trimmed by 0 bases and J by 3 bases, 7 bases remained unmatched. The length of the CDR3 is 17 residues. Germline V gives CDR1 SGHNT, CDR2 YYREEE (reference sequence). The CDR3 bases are TGTGCCAGCAGCTTGGGACCTGGGACAGGGCTCTACAATGAGCAGTTCTTC. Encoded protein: CASSLGPGTGLYNEQFF.

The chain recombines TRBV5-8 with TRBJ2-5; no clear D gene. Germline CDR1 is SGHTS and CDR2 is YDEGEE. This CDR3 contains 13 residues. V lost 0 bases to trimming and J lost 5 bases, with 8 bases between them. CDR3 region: CASSLGVAETQYF. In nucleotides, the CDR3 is TGTGCCAGCAGCTTGGGGGTGGCCGAGACCCAGTACTTC.